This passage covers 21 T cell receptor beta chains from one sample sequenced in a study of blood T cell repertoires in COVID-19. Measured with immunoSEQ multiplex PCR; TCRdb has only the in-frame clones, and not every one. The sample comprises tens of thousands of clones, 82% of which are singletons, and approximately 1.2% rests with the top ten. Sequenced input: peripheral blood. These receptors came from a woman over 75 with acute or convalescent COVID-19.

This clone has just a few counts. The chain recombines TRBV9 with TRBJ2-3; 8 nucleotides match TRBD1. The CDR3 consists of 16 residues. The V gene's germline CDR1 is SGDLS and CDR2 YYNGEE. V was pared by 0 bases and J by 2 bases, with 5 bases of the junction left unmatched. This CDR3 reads CASSVGWQGATDTQYF. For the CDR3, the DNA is TGTGCCAGCAGCGTAGGCTGGCAGGGGGCCACAGATACGCAGTATTTT.

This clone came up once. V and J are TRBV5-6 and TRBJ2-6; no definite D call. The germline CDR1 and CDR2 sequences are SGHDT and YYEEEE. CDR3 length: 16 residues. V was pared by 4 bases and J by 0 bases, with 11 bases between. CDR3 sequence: CASSEQTSSGANVLTF. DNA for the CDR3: TGTGCCAGCAGCGAACAGACGAGCTCTGGGGCCAACGTCCTGACTTTC.

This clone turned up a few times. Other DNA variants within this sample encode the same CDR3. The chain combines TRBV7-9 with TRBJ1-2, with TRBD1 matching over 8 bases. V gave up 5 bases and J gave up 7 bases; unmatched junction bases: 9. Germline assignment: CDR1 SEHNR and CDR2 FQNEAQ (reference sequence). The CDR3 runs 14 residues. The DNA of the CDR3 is TGTGCCAGCAGCGCCGGACAGGGCAAGGGTGGCTACACCTTC. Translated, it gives CASSAGQGKGGYTF.

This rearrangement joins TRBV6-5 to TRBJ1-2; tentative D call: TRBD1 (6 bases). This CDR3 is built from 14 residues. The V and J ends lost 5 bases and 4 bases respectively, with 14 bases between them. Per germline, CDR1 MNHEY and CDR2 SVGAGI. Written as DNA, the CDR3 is TGTGCCAGCAGTCCCTCCCAGGGGCCCTATGGCTACACCTTC. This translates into CASSPSQGPYGYTF.

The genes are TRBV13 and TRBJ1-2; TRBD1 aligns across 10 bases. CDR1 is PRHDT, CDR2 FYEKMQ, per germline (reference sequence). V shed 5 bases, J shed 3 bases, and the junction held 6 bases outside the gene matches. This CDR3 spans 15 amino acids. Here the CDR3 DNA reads TGTGCCAGCAGCCCCCGGGACAGGGGCTACTATGGCTACACCTTC. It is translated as CASSPRDRGYYGYTF.

The CDR3 sequence is CASRVAGAREQYF. CDR3 DNA sequence: TGTGCCAGCAGAGTTGCGGGGGCGCGCGAGCAGTACTTC. The gene calls are TRBV11-2 and TRBJ2-7, with a possible D match to TRBD2 (7 bases). This CDR3 comprises 13 residues. V shed 6 bases and J shed 6 bases, with 15 bases lying between them. Per the germline V gene, CDR1 is SGHAT and CDR2 is FQNNGV.

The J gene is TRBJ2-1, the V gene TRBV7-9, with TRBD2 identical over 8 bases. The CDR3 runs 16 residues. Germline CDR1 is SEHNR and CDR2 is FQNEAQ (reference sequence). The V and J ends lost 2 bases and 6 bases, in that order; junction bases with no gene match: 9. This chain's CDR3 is CASSLSGRGALNEQFF. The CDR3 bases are TGTGCCAGCAGCTTATCTGGGCGGGGGGCCCTCAATGAGCAGTTCTTC.

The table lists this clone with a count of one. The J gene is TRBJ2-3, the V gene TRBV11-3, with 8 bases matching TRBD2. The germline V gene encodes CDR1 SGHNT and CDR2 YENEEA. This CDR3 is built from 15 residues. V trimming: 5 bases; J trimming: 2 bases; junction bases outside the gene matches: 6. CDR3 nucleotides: TGTGCCAGCAGCCCCAGCGGGGGCCTCACAGATACGCAGTATTTT. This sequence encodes CASSPSGGLTDTQYF.

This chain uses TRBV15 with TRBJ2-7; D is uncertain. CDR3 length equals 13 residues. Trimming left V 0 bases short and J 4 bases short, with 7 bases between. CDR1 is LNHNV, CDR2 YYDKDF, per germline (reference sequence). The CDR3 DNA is TGTGCCACCAGCAGAGATAGTCCTTACGAGCAGTACTTC. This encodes CATSRDSPYEQYF.

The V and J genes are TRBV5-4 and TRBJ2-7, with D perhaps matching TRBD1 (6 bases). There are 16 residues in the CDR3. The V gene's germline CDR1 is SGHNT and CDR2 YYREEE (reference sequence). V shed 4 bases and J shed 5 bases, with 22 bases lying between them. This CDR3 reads CASSPSRGNFGNEQYF. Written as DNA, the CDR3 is TGTGCCAGCAGCCCGTCCAGGGGAAATTTCGGCAACGAGCAGTACTTC. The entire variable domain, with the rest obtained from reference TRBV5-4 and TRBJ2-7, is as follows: ETGVTQSPTHLIKTRGQQVTLRCSSQSGHNTVSWYQQALGQGPQFIFQYYREEENGRGNFPPRFSGLQFPNYSSELNVNALELDDSALYLCASSPSRGNFGNEQYFGPGTRLTVT.

The CDR3 is CASSLALSGNTIYF. CDR3 nucleotides: TGTGCCAGCAGCTTGGCTCTCTCTGGAAACACCATATATTTT. V is TRBV5-8 and J is TRBJ1-3; D gene uncertain. Germline loops: CDR1 SGHTS, CDR2 YDEGEE. The CDR3 runs 14 residues. Trimming pared 0 bases from V and 0 bases from J, leaving 4 bases between.

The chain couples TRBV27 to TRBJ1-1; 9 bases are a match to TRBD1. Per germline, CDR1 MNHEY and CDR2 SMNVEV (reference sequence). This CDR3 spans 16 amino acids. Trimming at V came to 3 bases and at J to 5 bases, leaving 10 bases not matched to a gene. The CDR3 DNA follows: TGTGCCAGCAGTTTTGGGACAGGGAAAGTGGGGACTGAAGCTTTCTTT. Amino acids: CASSFGTGKVGTEAFF.

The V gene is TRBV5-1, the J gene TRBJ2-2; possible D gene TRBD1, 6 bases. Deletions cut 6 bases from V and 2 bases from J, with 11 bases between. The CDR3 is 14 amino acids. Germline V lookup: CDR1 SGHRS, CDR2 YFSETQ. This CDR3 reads CASNPQGNTGELFF. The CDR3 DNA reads TGCGCCAGCAACCCACAGGGTAACACCGGGGAGCTGTTTTTT.

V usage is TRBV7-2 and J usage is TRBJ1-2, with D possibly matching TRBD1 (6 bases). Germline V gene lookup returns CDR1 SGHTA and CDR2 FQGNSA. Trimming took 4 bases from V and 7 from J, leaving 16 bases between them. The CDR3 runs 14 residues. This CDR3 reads CASSSQQGSIGYTF. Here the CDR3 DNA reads TGTGCCAGCAGCTCTCAACAGGGTTCGATTGGCTACACCTTC. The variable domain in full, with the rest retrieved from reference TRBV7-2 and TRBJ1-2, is GAGVSQSPSNKVTEKGKDVELRCDPISGHTALYWYRQSLGQGLEFLIYFQGNSAPDKSGLPSDRFSAERTGGSVSTLTIQRTQQEDSAVYLCASSSQQGSIGYTFGSGTRLTVV.

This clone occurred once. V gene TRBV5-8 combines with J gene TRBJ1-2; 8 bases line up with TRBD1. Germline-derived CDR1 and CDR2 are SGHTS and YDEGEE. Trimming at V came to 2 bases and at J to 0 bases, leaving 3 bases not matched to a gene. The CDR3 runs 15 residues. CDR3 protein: CASSFQTGANYGYTF. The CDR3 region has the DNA TGTGCCAGCAGCTTCCAGACAGGGGCTAACTATGGCTACACCTTC.

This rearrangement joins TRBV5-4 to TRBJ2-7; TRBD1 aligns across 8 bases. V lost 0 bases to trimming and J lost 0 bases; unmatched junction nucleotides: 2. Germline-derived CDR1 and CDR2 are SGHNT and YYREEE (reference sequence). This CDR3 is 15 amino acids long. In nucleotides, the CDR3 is TGTGCCAGCAGCTTGGAGGGACAGGCCTCCTACGAGCAGTACTTC. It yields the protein CASSLEGQASYEQYF.

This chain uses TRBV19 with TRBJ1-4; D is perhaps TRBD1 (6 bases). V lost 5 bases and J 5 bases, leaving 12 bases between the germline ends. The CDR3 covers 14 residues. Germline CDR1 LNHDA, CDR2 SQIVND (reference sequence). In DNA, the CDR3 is TGTGCCAGTAGTGAGCAGGGGATAAATGAAAAACTGTTTTTT. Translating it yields CASSEQGINEKLFF.

The CDR3 protein is CASSGTTNTGELFF. Written as DNA, the CDR3 is TGCGCCAGCAGCGGGACTACGAACACCGGGGAGCTGTTTTTT. The chain combines TRBV5-1 with TRBJ2-2; 7 nucleotides match TRBD2. The germline V gene encodes CDR1 SGHRS and CDR2 YFSETQ. The CDR3 extends over 14 amino acids. The V gene end was trimmed by 4 bases and the J gene end by 0 bases; junction bases not matched to a gene: 0.

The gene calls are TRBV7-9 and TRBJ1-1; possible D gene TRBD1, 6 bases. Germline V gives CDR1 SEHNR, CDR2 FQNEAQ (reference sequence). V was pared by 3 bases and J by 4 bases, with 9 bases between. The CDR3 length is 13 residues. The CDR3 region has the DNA TGTGCCAGCAGCTTCACAGGGACCACTGAAGCTTTCTTT. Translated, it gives CASSFTGTTEAFF.

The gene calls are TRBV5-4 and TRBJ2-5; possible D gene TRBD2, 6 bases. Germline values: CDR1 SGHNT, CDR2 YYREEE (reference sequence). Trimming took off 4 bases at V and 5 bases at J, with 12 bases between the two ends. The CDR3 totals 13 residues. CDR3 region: CASSRERGETQYF. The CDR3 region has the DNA TGTGCCAGCAGCCGTGAACGGGGGGAGACCCAGTACTTC. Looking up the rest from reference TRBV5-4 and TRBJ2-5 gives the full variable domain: ETGVTQSPTHLIKTRGQQVTLRCSSQSGHNTVSWYQQALGQGPQFIFQYYREEENGRGNFPPRFSGLQFPNYSSELNVNALELDDSALYLCASSRERGETQYFGPGTRLLVL.

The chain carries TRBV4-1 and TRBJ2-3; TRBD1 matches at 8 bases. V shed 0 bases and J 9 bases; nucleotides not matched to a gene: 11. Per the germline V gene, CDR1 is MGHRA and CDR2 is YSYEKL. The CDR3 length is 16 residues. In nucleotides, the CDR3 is TGCGCCAGCAGCCAAGAAGACAGGGGTAGCCGATGGACGCAGTATTTT. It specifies CASSQEDRGSRWTQYF.